The TCR beta chain under discussion was sequenced for a study of post-analysis software for immune sequencing data. Whole-study context: Relapsing-remitting, secondary progressive and progressive-relapsing courses of multiple sclerosis were included. Study-wide findings and caveats: Multiple sclerosis patients showed significantly lower normalized Chao1 diversity than controls did. Among about 5 TRBV segments more frequent in patients than controls were TRBV5-6, TRBV5-1 and TRBV20-1. By F measure, strong co-clustering occurred among samples prepared in the same batch.

As to this clonotype: Its antigen is undetermined.

The germline V and J ends were trimmed by 7 bases and 0 bases, with 22 bases remaining between them. Germline V gene sequence: CDR1 MNHNS, CDR2 SASEGT. The CDR3 spans 17 residues. Included in the TCR beta cDNA libraries were unique molecular identifiers. The T cell input of roughly 0.9 to 10 million gave roughly 0.5 million cDNA molecules. TCRdb re-analysed the PCR reads in MiXCR, keeping a single row per CDR3 protein. The profile shows 750,000 to 950,000 distinct CDR3 sequences, approximately 53% of them singletons. The chain links TRBV6-1 to TRBJ2-7; the D is unclear. The source of this sequence is a girl between 5 and 17 years old with multiple sclerosis. Material for sequencing was blood. CDR3 in DNA: TGTGCCAGCACATACGTGACCACCGCGATCAGCTCCTACGAGCAGTACTTC. As protein: CASTYVTTAISSYEQYF.